A selection of T cell receptor beta chains follows, all from one sample in a study of blood T cells in healthy people across ages. TCRdb passed the 5' RACE reads through MiXCR, listing each CDR3 protein once. The sample has just under 550,000 distinct CDR3 sequences, about 24% seen once; the top ten hold around 10%. The sample was also reused in another study, on T cells of mothers and their children.

Specimen: blood. The receptors stem from a boy between 5 and 17 years old in good health. Both conserved end residues are part of each CDR3. The order of the fields is clone size, V gene, D gene, J gene, CDR3 DNA, CDR3 protein. A D gene is named only where the DNA matches it firmly. Not every row has a clone size; where given, it reads once, few, many or a size class.

clone_size: .; v_call: TRBV18; d_call: TRBD1; j_call: TRBJ2-1; cdr3_nt: TGTGCCAGCTCACAAGATACAGGGGATGAGCAGTTCTTC; cdr3_aa: CASSQDTGDEQFF
clone_size: .; v_call: TRBV6-5; d_call: .; j_call: TRBJ1-6; cdr3_nt: TGTGCCAGCAGTTACGAGTCGCGTTCACCCCTCCACTTT; cdr3_aa: CASSYESRSPLHF
clone_size: .; v_call: TRBV4-3; d_call: .; j_call: TRBJ2-2; cdr3_nt: TGCGCCAGCAGCCAAGATGCAGGGGAGAACACCGGGGAGCTGTTTTTT; cdr3_aa: CASSQDAGENTGELFF
clone_size: few; v_call: TRBV2; d_call: TRBD1; j_call: TRBJ2-5; cdr3_nt: TGTGCCAGCAGTGAATGGGATCAGGGGGCGAGGGAGACCCAGTACTTC; cdr3_aa: CASSEWDQGARETQYF
clone_size: few; v_call: TRBV5-1; d_call: TRBD2; j_call: TRBJ2-1; cdr3_nt: TGCGCCAGCAGCTCGGTCGGGACTAGCGGGATAAATGAGCAGTTCTTC; cdr3_aa: CASSSVGTSGINEQFF
clone_size: .; v_call: TRBV28; d_call: TRBD1; j_call: TRBJ2-5; cdr3_nt: TGTGCCAGCAGTGTTCAGGACAGGCAAGAGACCCAGTACTTC; cdr3_aa: CASSVQDRQETQYF
clone_size: .; v_call: TRBV6-1; d_call: .; j_call: TRBJ2-1; cdr3_nt: TGTGCCAGCAGTTCTGAACGGAATGAGCAGTTCTTC; cdr3_aa: CASSSERNEQFF
clone_size: .; v_call: TRBV6-6; d_call: .; j_call: TRBJ1-1; cdr3_nt: TGTGCCAGCATGTATCTCGGGTCAGCGGACACTGAAGCTTTCTTT; cdr3_aa: CASMYLGSADTEAFF
clone_size: .; v_call: TRBV7-3; d_call: TRBD1; j_call: TRBJ2-3; cdr3_nt: TGTGCCAGCAGCCCCGGGACAGGGGCCACAGATACGCAGTATTTT; cdr3_aa: CASSPGTGATDTQYF
clone_size: .; v_call: TRBV6-2/TRBV6-3; d_call: TRBD2; j_call: TRBJ2-5; cdr3_nt: TGTGCCAGCAGCTATATAGCGGGAGGGGTACAAGAGACCCAGTACTTC; cdr3_aa: CASSYIAGGVQETQYF
clone_size: .; v_call: TRBV29-1; d_call: .; j_call: TRBJ2-1; cdr3_nt: TGCAGCGTTGACAACGGGAGCAATGAGCAGTTCTTC; cdr3_aa: CSVDNGSNEQFF
clone_size: few; v_call: TRBV7-2; d_call: TRBD2; j_call: TRBJ2-1; cdr3_nt: TGTGCCAGCAGCGTAGGGACTAGCGCCCTGGATGAGCAGTTCTTC; cdr3_aa: CASSVGTSALDEQFF
clone_size: .; v_call: TRBV7-6; d_call: .; j_call: TRBJ1-6; cdr3_nt: TGTGCCAGCAGCTTGGGTACCTGGGGACCGTCGAGCTCCTATAATTCACCCCTCCACTTT; cdr3_aa: CASSLGTWGPSSSYNSPLHF
clone_size: .; v_call: TRBV4-1; d_call: .; j_call: TRBJ1-5; cdr3_nt: TGCGCCAGCAGCCAAGATAGGGGGTCCCGGGACGGCCTTAGCAATCAGCCCCAGCATTTT; cdr3_aa: CASSQDRGSRDGLSNQPQHF
clone_size: many; v_call: TRBV6-6; d_call: .; j_call: TRBJ1-2; cdr3_nt: TGTGCCAGCACTCCCTCACTGGAAGGCTATGGCTACACCTTC; cdr3_aa: CASTPSLEGYGYTF
clone_size: .; v_call: TRBV21-1; d_call: .; j_call: TRBJ2-7; cdr3_nt: TGTGCCGGCTTAACGGCCTACGAGCAGTACTTC; cdr3_aa: CAGLTAYEQYF
clone_size: few; v_call: TRBV7-2; d_call: .; j_call: TRBJ1-1; cdr3_nt: TGTGCCAGCGCCTACCCTGGCGAAACTGAAGCTTTCTTT; cdr3_aa: CASAYPGETEAFF
clone_size: .; v_call: TRBV7-9; d_call: .; j_call: TRBJ1-4; cdr3_nt: TGTGCCAGCAGCTTATATGTGGGAACGGCTAATGAAAAACTGTTTTTT; cdr3_aa: CASSLYVGTANEKLFF
clone_size: .; v_call: TRBV19; d_call: TRBD1; j_call: TRBJ2-7; cdr3_nt: TGTGCCAGTAGGGAGGATGACAGGGCCTCCTACGAGCAGTACTTC; cdr3_aa: CASREDDRASYEQYF
clone_size: .; v_call: TRBV29-1; d_call: .; j_call: TRBJ1-3; cdr3_nt: TGCAGCGTTGAAGATCTTAGGGCCAACTCTTCTGGAAACACCATATATTTT; cdr3_aa: CSVEDLRANSSGNTIYF
clone_size: .; v_call: TRBV29-1; d_call: TRBD2; j_call: TRBJ2-3; cdr3_nt: TGCAGCGTTGAAGATCGGGGACTAGCGGGGGGCACAGATACGCAGTATTTT; cdr3_aa: CSVEDRGLAGGTDTQYF
clone_size: few; v_call: TRBV29-1; d_call: .; j_call: TRBJ1-2; cdr3_nt: TGCAGCGTTGATGATCAGGGGAACTATGGCTACACCTTC; cdr3_aa: CSVDDQGNYGYTF
clone_size: few; v_call: TRBV5-1; d_call: .; j_call: TRBJ1-3; cdr3_nt: TGCGCCAGCAGCTTAGAGGGAGGAAACACCATATATTTT; cdr3_aa: CASSLEGGNTIYF
clone_size: .; v_call: TRBV30; d_call: .; j_call: TRBJ1-1; cdr3_nt: TGTGCCTGGAGTGTAATGGGGAACACTGAAGCTTTCTTT; cdr3_aa: CAWSVMGNTEAFF
clone_size: .; v_call: TRBV7-2; d_call: .; j_call: TRBJ2-5; cdr3_nt: TGTGCCAGCAGCTCTAACAGGGACGGAGAGACCCAGTACTTC; cdr3_aa: CASSSNRDGETQYF
clone_size: .; v_call: TRBV7-2; d_call: .; j_call: TRBJ2-5; cdr3_nt: TGTGCCAGCAGCTTAATTCCGTTTCCTGGGCTTAACCAAGAGACCCAGTACTTC; cdr3_aa: CASSLIPFPGLNQETQYF
clone_size: once; v_call: TRBV12-5; d_call: .; j_call: TRBJ1-4; cdr3_nt: TGTGCTAGTTCCGCCCGGGAGTTAACTAATGAAAAACTGTTTTTT; cdr3_aa: CASSARELTNEKLFF
clone_size: few; v_call: TRBV29-1; d_call: .; j_call: TRBJ1-1; cdr3_nt: TGCAGCGTTGAAGGTCGGATGAACACTGAAGCTTTCTTT; cdr3_aa: CSVEGRMNTEAFF
clone_size: few; v_call: TRBV2; d_call: TRBD2; j_call: TRBJ2-1; cdr3_nt: TGTGCCAGCAGCGGACTAGCGGGGGATGGGACGAATGAGCAGTTCTTC; cdr3_aa: CASSGLAGDGTNEQFF
clone_size: .; v_call: TRBV6-2/TRBV6-3; d_call: .; j_call: TRBJ2-1; cdr3_nt: TGTGCCAGCGAGACGCGGGTGGGGCTCAATGAGCAGTTCTTC; cdr3_aa: CASETRVGLNEQFF
clone_size: .; v_call: TRBV24-1; d_call: .; j_call: TRBJ2-6; cdr3_nt: TGTGCCACCAGTGAGCTTATATCTGGGGCCAACGTCCTGACTTTC; cdr3_aa: CATSELISGANVLTF
clone_size: few; v_call: TRBV9; d_call: .; j_call: TRBJ2-2; cdr3_nt: TGTGCCAGCAGCGTAGGGGTAGGGGCGGCCGGGGAGCTGTTTTTT; cdr3_aa: CASSVGVGAAGELFF
clone_size: few; v_call: TRBV4-1; d_call: .; j_call: TRBJ2-7; cdr3_nt: TGCGCCAGCAGCCAAGCGGCCAGCAGGGGGGCCTACGAGCAGTACTTC; cdr3_aa: CASSQAASRGAYEQYF
clone_size: few; v_call: TRBV14; d_call: .; j_call: TRBJ2-3; cdr3_nt: TGTGCCAGCAGCCCCTTGGGTGTTGCGCAGTATTTT; cdr3_aa: CASSPLGVAQYF
clone_size: .; v_call: TRBV29-1; d_call: .; j_call: TRBJ2-7; cdr3_nt: TGCAGCGTTGTTTACTCCTACGAGCAGTACTTC; cdr3_aa: CSVVYSYEQYF
clone_size: .; v_call: TRBV2; d_call: .; j_call: TRBJ1-2; cdr3_nt: TGTGCCAGCACGGACAGTCAGACGGCTAACTATGGCTACACCTTC; cdr3_aa: CASTDSQTANYGYTF
clone_size: .; v_call: TRBV6-5; d_call: .; j_call: TRBJ1-4; cdr3_nt: TGTGCCAGCAGTTACATGTTTAATGAAAAACTGTTTTTT; cdr3_aa: CASSYMFNEKLFF
clone_size: few; v_call: TRBV9; d_call: TRBD2; j_call: TRBJ2-1; cdr3_nt: TGTGCCAGCAGCGCCCTAGCGGGTAAGAGCTCCTACAATGAGCAGTTCTTC; cdr3_aa: CASSALAGKSSYNEQFF
clone_size: .; v_call: TRBV9; d_call: .; j_call: TRBJ2-1; cdr3_nt: TGTGCCAGCAGCGTGGAGTCCTACAATGAGCAGTTCTTC; cdr3_aa: CASSVESYNEQFF
clone_size: few; v_call: TRBV2; d_call: .; j_call: TRBJ2-5; cdr3_nt: TGTGCCAGCATGGGGACCCTTTGGCAAGAGACCCAGTACTTC; cdr3_aa: CASMGTLWQETQYF
clone_size: few; v_call: TRBV20-1; d_call: TRBD1; j_call: TRBJ2-5; cdr3_nt: TGCAGTGCTAGAGCTATGGGACAGGGAGAGACCCAATACTTC; cdr3_aa: CSARAMGQGETQYF
clone_size: few; v_call: TRBV5-1; d_call: .; j_call: TRBJ2-5; cdr3_nt: TGCGCCAGCACGGACAGCCTACAAGAGACCCAGTACTTC; cdr3_aa: CASTDSLQETQYF
clone_size: few; v_call: TRBV4-3; d_call: .; j_call: TRBJ2-7; cdr3_nt: TGCGCCAGCAGCCGACTTGCGGGTAACGAGCAGTACTTC; cdr3_aa: CASSRLAGNEQYF
clone_size: few; v_call: TRBV21-1; d_call: .; j_call: TRBJ2-7; cdr3_nt: TGTGCCAGCCCCCGTCCTCAGTACTTC; cdr3_aa: CASPRPQYF
clone_size: .; v_call: TRBV6-6; d_call: .; j_call: TRBJ1-1; cdr3_nt: TGTGCCAGCAGCTACTTTCGGACAGATGAAGCTTTCTTT; cdr3_aa: CASSYFRTDEAFF
clone_size: .; v_call: TRBV5-6; d_call: .; j_call: TRBJ2-1; cdr3_nt: TGTGCCAGCAGCTTGGCCTGGGCGAGGATAATCAATGCTGAGCAGTTCTTC; cdr3_aa: CASSLAWARIINAEQFF
clone_size: .; v_call: TRBV14; d_call: TRBD1; j_call: TRBJ2-2; cdr3_nt: TGTGCCAGCAGCTGGACAGGGCGGAACACCGGGGAGCTGTTTTTT; cdr3_aa: CASSWTGRNTGELFF
clone_size: .; v_call: TRBV2; d_call: .; j_call: TRBJ2-3; cdr3_nt: TGTGCCAGCAGTGACGACAGGCGAGATACGCAGTATTTT; cdr3_aa: CASSDDRRDTQYF
clone_size: .; v_call: TRBV27; d_call: .; j_call: TRBJ1-3; cdr3_nt: TGTGCCAGCAGTTTAGTGGCAAGCGGTGGAAACACCATATATTTT; cdr3_aa: CASSLVASGGNTIYF
clone_size: few; v_call: TRBV20-1; d_call: .; j_call: TRBJ2-5; cdr3_nt: TGCAGTGCTAGAGAACTCGACCTAGAGGGCGAGACCCAGTACTTC; cdr3_aa: CSARELDLEGETQYF
clone_size: .; v_call: TRBV12-3/TRBV12-4; d_call: TRBD1; j_call: TRBJ2-2; cdr3_nt: TGTGCCAGCAGCCCGGGACAGGGCCTAACCGGGGAGCTGTTTTTT; cdr3_aa: CASSPGQGLTGELFF
clone_size: few; v_call: TRBV20-1; d_call: .; j_call: TRBJ2-1; cdr3_nt: TGCAGTGCTAGAGGCAGGTACAATGAGCAGTTCTTC; cdr3_aa: CSARGRYNEQFF
clone_size: many; v_call: TRBV7-9; d_call: TRBD1; j_call: TRBJ2-7; cdr3_nt: TGTGCCAGCAGCTTAACGGGGACAGGGCTCTACGAGCAGTACTTC; cdr3_aa: CASSLTGTGLYEQYF
clone_size: many; v_call: TRBV28; d_call: .; j_call: TRBJ1-2; cdr3_nt: TGTGCCAGCAGTTCGAAGCTCCTGACGGGTTATGGCTACACCTTC; cdr3_aa: CASSSKLLTGYGYTF
clone_size: .; v_call: TRBV6-5; d_call: TRBD1; j_call: TRBJ2-7; cdr3_nt: TGTGCCAGCAGTTACCCGGGACAGGGGGCTAACGAGCAGTACTTC; cdr3_aa: CASSYPGQGANEQYF
clone_size: few; v_call: TRBV20-1; d_call: .; j_call: TRBJ2-7; cdr3_nt: TGCAGTGCCACTGGGTTAGACAGCAGCTCCTACGAGCAGTACTTC; cdr3_aa: CSATGLDSSSYEQYF
clone_size: .; v_call: TRBV28; d_call: .; j_call: TRBJ2-4; cdr3_nt: TGTGCCAGCAAGACGGCAAACATTCAGTACTTC; cdr3_aa: CASKTANIQYF
clone_size: few; v_call: TRBV20-1; d_call: .; j_call: TRBJ2-5; cdr3_nt: TGCAGTGCTCGGGGGTATCAAGAGACCCAGTACTTC; cdr3_aa: CSARGYQETQYF
clone_size: many; v_call: TRBV24-1; d_call: TRBD2; j_call: TRBJ2-7; cdr3_nt: TGTGCCACCAGTGACTCCGGACTAGTAAGGTACTTC; cdr3_aa: CATSDSGLVRYF